This note documents a single T cell receptor beta chain sequence. Its specific antigen is unknown. The record has no base qualities; no much larger clone is one base away. TCRbeta CDR3 regions were amplified from genomic DNA using the immunoSEQ Assay, a bias-controlled multiplex PCR. Processing in the source paper ran as follows. Within the assay, amplification of reference gene primers was used to estimate how many nucleated cells each sample contained. Sequence reads were collapsed and filtered to measure the absolute abundance of every unique TCRbeta CDR3 rearrangement. For each sample, productive Simpson clonality was calculated as the square root of Simpson's diversity index over productive rearrangements. The table comes from immuneACCESS by way of TCRdb, which keeps in-frame sequences with V and J called. Part of the clones is missing from these tables; in studies checked, under half for an unresolved V gene and the rest for unknown reasons. V and J calls and clone size are given by that table; D and trimming were obtained from the DNA. Here the sample has a few hundred thousand clones; 86% occur a single time. The top ten hold about 12% of the sample.

The entry originates in a study of blood T cell repertoires in COVID-19 (dated by TCRdb to 2019 to 2021). Study-wide context: Collaborator samples came from the United States, Italy and Spain and covered acute and convalescent phases of COVID-19. HLA class I and class II types, where available, came from metadata supplied by the sample provider rather than from assay-based typing. Deeply sampled blood TCRbeta repertoires from subjects exposed to, actively infected with, or recovered from COVID-19 were included in the dataset. The sample metadata nearly always contained a de-identified subject ID, COVID-19 status, age in years and sex. The material from the prospective study consisted of cDNA or gDNA derived from T cells, B-cell-depleted T cells, or PBMCs. The samples were drawn from the first 160 participants of the ongoing ImmuneRACE study and from under 1,500 subjects provided by 6 global collaborators. The repertoires were released in a freely available public database meant as a resource for research on the immune response to SARS-CoV-2. Overall study results and their limits: Clinical and demographic metadata were provided uncurated, with the amount varying by source and participant.

Whole blood was collected in K2EDTA tubes by collaborating institutions according to the institutions' own protocols. For TCRbeta analysis, collaborators shipped samples in one of three forms: frozen whole blood, isolated PBMCs, or DNA extracted from either of those sample types. The trim is 5 bases for V and 6 bases for J, with a gap of 20 bases between the germline ends. CDR1 and CDR2, per the germline V gene (reference sequence), are SEHNR and FQNEAQ. Including the terminal cysteine and phenylalanine, the CDR3 comprises 16 residues. Only the CDR3 part of the read is kept: 48 bases, read in frame from the first base.

The origin of this receptor is a man aged 80 or over with acute or convalescent COVID-19. What was sequenced was peripheral blood. The receptor chain draws on TRBV7-9 and TRBJ1-3; the D gene is perhaps TRBD1, from 6 matching bases. The sequence in DNA is TGTGCCAGCAGCCTTAACGTTGGACAGATAGTAAACACCATATATTTT. This codes for CASSLNVGQIVNTIYF.